Listed below are T cell receptor beta chains from one sample, sequenced in a study of cytomegalovirus exposure and HLA in healthy donors. TCRdb keeps only in-frame clones here, not all; method: immunoSEQ multiplex PCR. The repertoire holds roughly 160,000 clones, approximately 84% seen once, with about 2.5% in the top ten. Source material: PBMCs. Receptors were obtained from a man aged 25-45 years in good health and CMV-seropositive. CDR3s include the opening cysteine and the closing phenylalanine or tryptophan. Fields, in order: D gene, V gene, clone size, J gene, CDR3 length, CDR3 protein, CDR3 DNA. A D gene is named only where the DNA matches it firmly. The size of a clone is reported for some rows only, either as once, few or many, or as a class for expanded clones.

D gene: TRBD1; V gene: TRBV29-1; clone size: NA; J gene: TRBJ2-5; CDR3 length: 11; CDR3 protein: CSGQGRETQYF; CDR3 DNA: TGCAGCGGACAGGGAAGGGAGACCCAGTACTTC
D gene: TRBD1; V gene: TRBV5-6; clone size: NA; J gene: TRBJ2-5; CDR3 length: 17; CDR3 protein: CASSFARGDSLQETQYF; CDR3 DNA: TGTGCCAGCAGCTTCGCCCGAGGGGACAGTTTACAAGAGACCCAGTACTTC
D gene: NA; V gene: TRBV4-2; clone size: NA; J gene: TRBJ2-2; CDR3 length: 15; CDR3 protein: CASSTTGTNTGELFF; CDR3 DNA: TGTGCCAGCAGCACAACAGGCACGAACACCGGGGAGCTGTTTTTT
D gene: NA; V gene: TRBV4-3; clone size: NA; J gene: TRBJ1-3; CDR3 length: 15; CDR3 protein: CASSQGRTPGNIIYF; CDR3 DNA: TGCGCCAGCAGCCAAGGGAGGACGCCCGGAAACATCATATATTTT
D gene: TRBD1; V gene: TRBV4-2; clone size: NA; J gene: TRBJ1-6; CDR3 length: 16; CDR3 protein: CASSSYGTGMSSPLHF; CDR3 DNA: TGTGCCAGCAGCAGTTATGGGACAGGGATGAGTTCACCCCTCCACTTT
D gene: TRBD1; V gene: TRBV5-5; clone size: NA; J gene: TRBJ1-5; CDR3 length: 15; CDR3 protein: CASSAGTVINQPQHF; CDR3 DNA: TGTGCCAGCAGCGCCGGGACAGTTATCAATCAGCCCCAGCATTTT
D gene: NA; V gene: TRBV6-1; clone size: NA; J gene: TRBJ1-2; CDR3 length: 12; CDR3 protein: CASSEAPYGHTF; CDR3 DNA: TGTGCCAGCAGTGAAGCGCCTTATGGCCACACCTTC
D gene: NA; V gene: TRBV7-9; clone size: NA; J gene: TRBJ1-1; CDR3 length: 15; CDR3 protein: CASSLGQSLNTEAFF; CDR3 DNA: TGTGCCAGCAGCTTAGGCCAGTCTTTGAACACTGAAGCTTTCTTT
D gene: TRBD1; V gene: TRBV9; clone size: NA; J gene: TRBJ2-3; CDR3 length: 17; CDR3 protein: CASSPRWGTDKTDTQYF; CDR3 DNA: TGTGCCAGCAGCCCACGGTGGGGGACAGATAAGACAGATACGCAGTATTTT
D gene: NA; V gene: TRBV18; clone size: NA; J gene: TRBJ1-1; CDR3 length: 20; CDR3 protein: CASSLSTGGNTEAFFGQGLF; CDR3 DNA: NA
D gene: TRBD2; V gene: TRBV11-3; clone size: NA; J gene: TRBJ2-2; CDR3 length: 16; CDR3 protein: CASSLGLAGSAGELFF; CDR3 DNA: TGTGCCAGCAGCTTAGGACTAGCGGGTAGTGCCGGGGAGCTGTTTTTT
D gene: TRBD2; V gene: TRBV7-2; clone size: once; J gene: TRBJ2-7; CDR3 length: 16; CDR3 protein: CASSLGTGGPNYEQYF; CDR3 DNA: TGTGCCAGCAGCTTAGGCACGGGAGGGCCGAACTACGAGCAGTACTTC
D gene: TRBD1; V gene: TRBV7-2; clone size: NA; J gene: TRBJ1-1; CDR3 length: 16; CDR3 protein: CASSVGQVTSITEAFF; CDR3 DNA: TGTGCCAGCAGCGTAGGACAGGTCACCTCGATCACTGAAGCTTTCTTT
D gene: TRBD1; V gene: TRBV6-5; clone size: NA; J gene: TRBJ1-2; CDR3 length: 14; CDR3 protein: CASSWAGGAAGYTF; CDR3 DNA: TGTGCCAGCAGTTGGGCAGGGGGCGCGGCTGGCTACACCTTC
D gene: NA; V gene: TRBV28; clone size: once; J gene: TRBJ2-2; CDR3 length: 15; CDR3 protein: CASSLASSGGGELFF; CDR3 DNA: TGTGCCAGCAGTCTAGCGTCGTCCGGGGGCGGGGAGCTGTTTTTT
D gene: NA; V gene: TRBV7-9; clone size: NA; J gene: TRBJ2-2; CDR3 length: 16; CDR3 protein: CASKRQGAGNAGELFF; CDR3 DNA: TGTGCCAGCAAAAGACAGGGAGCGGGTAACGCCGGGGAGCTGTTTTTT
D gene: TRBD1; V gene: TRBV19; clone size: NA; J gene: TRBJ1-2; CDR3 length: 17; CDR3 protein: CASSQPGQGLGGYGYTF; CDR3 DNA: TGTGCCAGTAGTCAACCGGGACAGGGCCTTGGAGGCTATGGCTACACCTTC
D gene: NA; V gene: TRBV7-9; clone size: NA; J gene: TRBJ1-5; CDR3 length: 14; CDR3 protein: CASSLHSGNQPQHF; CDR3 DNA: TGTGCCAGCAGCTTACATTCAGGGAATCAGCCCCAGCATTTT
D gene: NA; V gene: TRBV4-3; clone size: NA; J gene: TRBJ2-1; CDR3 length: 15; CDR3 protein: CASSQEVLAGNEQFF; CDR3 DNA: TGCGCCAGCAGCCAAGAGGTACTAGCAGGCAATGAGCAGTTCTTC
D gene: TRBD1; V gene: TRBV2; clone size: few; J gene: TRBJ1-2; CDR3 length: 14; CDR3 protein: CASSESVGGDGYTF; CDR3 DNA: TGTGCCAGCAGTGAGTCTGTAGGGGGCGATGGCTACACCTTC
D gene: NA; V gene: TRBV7-2; clone size: NA; J gene: TRBJ2-1; CDR3 length: 16; CDR3 protein: CASSRPPADSYNEQFF; CDR3 DNA: TGTGCCAGCAGCAGACCCCCAGCGGACTCCTACAATGAGCAGTTCTTC
D gene: TRBD2; V gene: TRBV11-3; clone size: NA; J gene: TRBJ2-7; CDR3 length: 15; CDR3 protein: CASSSGLADSYEQYF; CDR3 DNA: TGTGCCAGCAGCTCCGGACTAGCGGACTCCTACGAGCAGTACTTC
D gene: NA; V gene: TRBV19; clone size: few; J gene: TRBJ1-1; CDR3 length: 13; CDR3 protein: CASRQVTNTEAFF; CDR3 DNA: TGTGCCAGTCGACAAGTCACCAACACTGAAGCTTTCTTT
D gene: NA; V gene: TRBV7-2; clone size: few; J gene: TRBJ2-5; CDR3 length: 12; CDR3 protein: CASSPQRETQYF; CDR3 DNA: TGTGCCAGCAGCCCCCAGAGGGAGACCCAGTACTTC
D gene: NA; V gene: TRBV5-8; clone size: NA; J gene: TRBJ1-6; CDR3 length: 17; CDR3 protein: CASRSSTGNVHNSPLHF; CDR3 DNA: TGTGCCAGCAGGTCTTCTACAGGGAATGTCCATAATTCACCCCTCCACTTT
D gene: TRBD1; V gene: TRBV4-1; clone size: NA; J gene: TRBJ1-2; CDR3 length: 15; CDR3 protein: CASSPRDREAYGYTF; CDR3 DNA: TGCGCCAGCAGCCCACGGGACAGGGAGGCCTATGGCTACACCTTC
D gene: TRBD2; V gene: TRBV7-3; clone size: NA; J gene: TRBJ2-3; CDR3 length: 15; CDR3 protein: CASSPIAGAKDTQYF; CDR3 DNA: TGTGCCAGCAGCCCCATAGCGGGAGCGAAAGATACGCAGTATTTT
D gene: NA; V gene: TRBV2; clone size: few; J gene: TRBJ1-1; CDR3 length: 11; CDR3 protein: CASSELGVAFF; CDR3 DNA: TGTGCCAGCAGCGAACTAGGGGTAGCTTTCTTT
D gene: TRBD2; V gene: TRBV6-1; clone size: NA; J gene: TRBJ2-5; CDR3 length: 18; CDR3 protein: CASSDPGGSGSEQETQYF; CDR3 DNA: TGTGCCAGCAGTGACCCTGGAGGGAGCGGGAGTGAGCAAGAGACCCAGTACTTC
D gene: TRBD1; V gene: TRBV10-2; clone size: NA; J gene: TRBJ1-3; CDR3 length: 15; CDR3 protein: CASSDTGGGGNTIYF; CDR3 DNA: TGCGCCAGCAGTGATACAGGGGGCGGTGGAAACACCATATATTTT
D gene: NA; V gene: TRBV29-1; clone size: NA; J gene: TRBJ2-3; CDR3 length: 13; CDR3 protein: CSVDDQGADTQYF; CDR3 DNA: TGCAGCGTTGATGATCAGGGCGCAGATACGCAGTATTTT
D gene: NA; V gene: TRBV9; clone size: NA; J gene: TRBJ2-2; CDR3 length: 16; CDR3 protein: CASSVGRGLGTGELFF; CDR3 DNA: TGTGCCAGCAGCGTAGGGAGAGGGTTGGGCACCGGGGAGCTGTTTTTT
D gene: NA; V gene: TRBV7-2; clone size: NA; J gene: TRBJ2-7; CDR3 length: 15; CDR3 protein: CASSLQGSSSYEQYF; CDR3 DNA: TGTGCCAGCAGCTTACAGGGGTCCAGCTCCTACGAGCAGTACTTC
D gene: NA; V gene: TRBV27; clone size: NA; J gene: TRBJ2-3; CDR3 length: 19; CDR3 protein: CASSPSGGKGFHSTDTQYF; CDR3 DNA: TGTGCCAGCAGCCCCTCCGGCGGGAAAGGGTTTCACAGCACAGATACGCAGTATTTT
D gene: TRBD1; V gene: TRBV11-2; clone size: NA; J gene: TRBJ2-7; CDR3 length: 15; CDR3 protein: CASSSIRGLKREQYF; CDR3 DNA: TGTGCCAGCAGCTCTATCAGGGGGCTTAAGCGCGAGCAGTACTTC
D gene: NA; V gene: TRBV2; clone size: NA; J gene: TRBJ1-2; CDR3 length: 12; CDR3 protein: CASSPWTAQGTF; CDR3 DNA: TGTGCCAGCAGTCCATGGACCGCCCAGGGCACCTTC
D gene: NA; V gene: TRBV25-1; clone size: NA; J gene: TRBJ2-1; CDR3 length: 12; CDR3 protein: CASRFDTNEQFF; CDR3 DNA: TGTGCCAGCAGGTTCGATACTAATGAGCAGTTCTTC
D gene: TRBD1; V gene: TRBV15; clone size: NA; J gene: TRBJ1-1; CDR3 length: 16; CDR3 protein: CATSRGLQGAFTEAFF; CDR3 DNA: TGTGCCACCAGCAGGGGGCTTCAGGGGGCTTTCACTGAAGCTTTCTTT
D gene: NA; V gene: TRBV5-1; clone size: NA; J gene: TRBJ2-7; CDR3 length: 16; CDR3 protein: CASSSTTGTSPYEQYF; CDR3 DNA: TGCGCCAGCAGCTCGACAACCGGGACTTCCCCCTACGAGCAGTACTTC
D gene: TRBD1; V gene: TRBV5-6; clone size: once; J gene: TRBJ1-2; CDR3 length: 16; CDR3 protein: CASSLSPRTGAVGYTF; CDR3 DNA: TGTGCCAGCAGCTTATCGCCCAGGACAGGGGCGGTTGGCTACACCTTC
D gene: TRBD2; V gene: TRBV9; clone size: NA; J gene: TRBJ2-5; CDR3 length: 15; CDR3 protein: CASSVVGTIQETQYF; CDR3 DNA: TGTGCCAGCAGCGTAGTAGGGACTATTCAAGAGACCCAGTACTTC
D gene: TRBD2; V gene: TRBV15; clone size: NA; J gene: TRBJ2-7; CDR3 length: 19; CDR3 protein: CATSRGRGSGHVASYEQYF; CDR3 DNA: TGTGCCACCAGCAGAGGGAGGGGTAGCGGGCACGTCGCCTCCTACGAGCAGTACTTC
D gene: TRBD1; V gene: TRBV28; clone size: NA; J gene: TRBJ1-2; CDR3 length: 13; CDR3 protein: CASSSRGNYGYTF; CDR3 DNA: TGTGCCAGCAGTTCCAGGGGGAACTATGGCTACACCTTC
D gene: TRBD1; V gene: TRBV5-6; clone size: NA; J gene: TRBJ1-1; CDR3 length: 15; CDR3 protein: CASSWDRGLNTEAFF; CDR3 DNA: TGTGCCAGCAGCTGGGACAGGGGGTTGAACACTGAAGCTTTCTTT
D gene: TRBD2; V gene: TRBV15; clone size: NA; J gene: TRBJ2-5; CDR3 length: 15; CDR3 protein: CATSRDLAGGETQYF; CDR3 DNA: TGTGCCACTAGCAGAGATCTAGCGGGAGGTGAGACCCAGTACTTC
D gene: NA; V gene: TRBV2; clone size: once; J gene: TRBJ2-5; CDR3 length: 14; CDR3 protein: CASSDLILQETQYF; CDR3 DNA: TGTGCCAGCAGTGATTTAATTCTTCAAGAGACCCAGTACTTC
D gene: TRBD2; V gene: TRBV4-1; clone size: NA; J gene: TRBJ2-7; CDR3 length: 15; CDR3 protein: CASSQEPTGRDEQYF; CDR3 DNA: TGCGCCAGCAGCCAAGAACCCACCGGGAGGGACGAGCAGTACTTC
D gene: TRBD1; V gene: TRBV2; clone size: NA; J gene: TRBJ2-7; CDR3 length: 14; CDR3 protein: CASSVGQGAYEQYF; CDR3 DNA: TGTGCCAGCAGTGTGGGACAGGGAGCCTACGAGCAGTACTTC
D gene: TRBD2; V gene: TRBV5-4; clone size: NA; J gene: TRBJ2-1; CDR3 length: 15; CDR3 protein: CASSLPGLAGNEQFF; CDR3 DNA: TGTGCCAGCAGCTTACCGGGACTAGCGGGCAATGAGCAGTTCTTC
D gene: NA; V gene: TRBV14; clone size: NA; J gene: TRBJ1-3; CDR3 length: 13; CDR3 protein: CASSQVTGNTIYF; CDR3 DNA: TGTGCCAGCAGCCAAGTAACTGGAAACACCATATATTTT
D gene: TRBD1; V gene: TRBV6-5; clone size: NA; J gene: TRBJ1-1; CDR3 length: 15; CDR3 protein: CASSYSGTGRTEAFF; CDR3 DNA: TGTGCCAGCAGTTACTCCGGGACAGGGAGAACTGAAGCTTTCTTT
D gene: TRBD2; V gene: TRBV5-1; clone size: NA; J gene: TRBJ2-3; CDR3 length: 16; CDR3 protein: CASSLSSGGTTDTQYF; CDR3 DNA: TGCGCCAGCAGCTTATCTAGCGGGGGAACAACAGATACGCAGTATTTT
D gene: TRBD2; V gene: TRBV7-3; clone size: NA; J gene: TRBJ2-2; CDR3 length: 15; CDR3 protein: CASSYSGVNTGELFF; CDR3 DNA: TGTGCCAGCAGCTACAGCGGGGTGAACACCGGGGAGCTGTTTTTT
D gene: NA; V gene: TRBV7-3; clone size: NA; J gene: TRBJ2-2; CDR3 length: 13; CDR3 protein: CASSLTSTGELFF; CDR3 DNA: TGTGCCAGCAGCTTAACTAGCACCGGGGAGCTGTTTTTT
D gene: NA; V gene: TRBV11-2; clone size: NA; J gene: TRBJ2-7; CDR3 length: 15; CDR3 protein: CASSLARDINYEQYF; CDR3 DNA: TGTGCCAGCAGCCTCGCCCGGGACATCAACTACGAGCAGTACTTC